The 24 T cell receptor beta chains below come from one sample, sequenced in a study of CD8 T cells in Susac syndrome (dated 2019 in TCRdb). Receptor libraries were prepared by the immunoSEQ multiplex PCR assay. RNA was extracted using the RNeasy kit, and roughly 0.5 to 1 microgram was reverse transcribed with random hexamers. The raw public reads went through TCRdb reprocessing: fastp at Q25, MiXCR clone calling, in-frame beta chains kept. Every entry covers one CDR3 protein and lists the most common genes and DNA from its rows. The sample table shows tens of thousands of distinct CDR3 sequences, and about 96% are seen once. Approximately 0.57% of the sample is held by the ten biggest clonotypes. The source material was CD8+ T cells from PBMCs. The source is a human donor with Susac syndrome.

CDR3 loop: CASSASGTPGAPLHF. In DNA, the CDR3 is TGTGCCAGCAGCGCCTCCGGGACCCCCGGAGCACCCCTCCACTTT. V gene TRBV9 combines with J gene TRBJ1-6; D perhaps matches TRBD1 (5 bases). This CDR3 has 15 residues. Germline V CDR1 and CDR2: SGDLS, YYNGEE. V was pared by 3 bases and J by 11 bases, with 18 bases between.

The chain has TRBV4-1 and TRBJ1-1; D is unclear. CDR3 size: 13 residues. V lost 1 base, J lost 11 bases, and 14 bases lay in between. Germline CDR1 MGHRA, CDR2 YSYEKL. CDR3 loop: CASSQGQVRTAFF. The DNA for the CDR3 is TGCGCCAGCAGCCAAGGTCAGGTTCGCACGGCTTTCTTT.

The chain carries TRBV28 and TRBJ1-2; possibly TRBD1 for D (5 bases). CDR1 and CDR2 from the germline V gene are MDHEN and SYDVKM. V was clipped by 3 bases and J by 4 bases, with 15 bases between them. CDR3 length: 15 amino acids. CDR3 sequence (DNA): TGTGCCAGCAGTTTCCTCCCGACGGGGGTCTATGGCTACACCTTC. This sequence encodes CASSFLPTGVYGYTF.

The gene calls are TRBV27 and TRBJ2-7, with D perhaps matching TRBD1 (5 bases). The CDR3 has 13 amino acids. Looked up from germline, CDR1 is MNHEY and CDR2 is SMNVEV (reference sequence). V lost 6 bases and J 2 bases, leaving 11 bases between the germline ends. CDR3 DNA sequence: TGTGCCAGCAGCAGGGCCCCAACCTACGAGCAGTACTTC. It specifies CASSRAPTYEQYF.

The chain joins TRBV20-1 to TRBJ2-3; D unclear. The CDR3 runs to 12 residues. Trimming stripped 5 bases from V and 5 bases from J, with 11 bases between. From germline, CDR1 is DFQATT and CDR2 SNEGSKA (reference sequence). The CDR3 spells CSAGVLKDTQYF. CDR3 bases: TGCAGTGCTGGGGTCCTAAAAGATACGCAGTATTTT.

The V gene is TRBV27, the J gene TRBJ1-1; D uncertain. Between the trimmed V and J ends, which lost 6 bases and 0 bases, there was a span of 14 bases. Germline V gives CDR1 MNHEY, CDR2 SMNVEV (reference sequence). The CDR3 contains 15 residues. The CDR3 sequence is CASRIGEGLNTEAFF. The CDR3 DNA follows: TGTGCCAGCAGAATCGGGGAGGGATTGAACACTGAAGCTTTCTTT.

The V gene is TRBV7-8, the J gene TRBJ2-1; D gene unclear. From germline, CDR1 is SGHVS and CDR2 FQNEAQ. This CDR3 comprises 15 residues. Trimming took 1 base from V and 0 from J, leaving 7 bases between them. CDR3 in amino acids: CASSLDYSSYNEQFF. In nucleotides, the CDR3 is TGTGCCAGCAGCTTAGATTATAGCTCCTACAATGAGCAGTTCTTC.

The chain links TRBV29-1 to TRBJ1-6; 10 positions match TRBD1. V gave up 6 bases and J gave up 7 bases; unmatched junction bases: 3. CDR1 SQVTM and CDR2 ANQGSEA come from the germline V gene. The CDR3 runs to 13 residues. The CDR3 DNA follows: TGCAGCGTCTGGACAGGGGGGAATTCACCCCTCCACTTT. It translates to CSVWTGGNSPLHF.

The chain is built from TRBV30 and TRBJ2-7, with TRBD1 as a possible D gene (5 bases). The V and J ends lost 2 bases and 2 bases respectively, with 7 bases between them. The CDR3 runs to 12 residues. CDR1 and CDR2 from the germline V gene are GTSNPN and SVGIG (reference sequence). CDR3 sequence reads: CAWSTGPYEQYF. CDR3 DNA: TGTGCCTGGAGTACAGGTCCCTACGAGCAGTACTTC.

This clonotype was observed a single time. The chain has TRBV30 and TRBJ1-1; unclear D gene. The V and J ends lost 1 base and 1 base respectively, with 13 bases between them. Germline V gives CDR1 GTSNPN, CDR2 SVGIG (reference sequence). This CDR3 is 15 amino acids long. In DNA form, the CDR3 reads TGTGCCTGGAGTGCAACGACCCGAACGAACACTGAAGCTTTCTTT. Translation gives CAWSATTRTNTEAFF.

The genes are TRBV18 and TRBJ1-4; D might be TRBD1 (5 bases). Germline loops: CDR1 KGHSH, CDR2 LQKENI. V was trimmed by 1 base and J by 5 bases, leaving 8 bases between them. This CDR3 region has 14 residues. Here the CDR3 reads CASSPLQGNEKLFF. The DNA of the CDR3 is TGTGCCAGCTCACCACTTCAGGGAAATGAAAAACTGTTTTTT.

In DNA form, the CDR3 reads TGTGCCAGCAGCCTCTCTAACAGGCTAGCGGATTCACCCCTCCACTTT. It yields the protein CASSLSNRLADSPLHF. The chain couples TRBV9 to TRBJ1-6, with a possible D match to TRBD1 (5 bases). CDR1 is SGDLS and CDR2 is YYNGEE in the germline V gene. The V end was cut by 4 bases, the J end by 8 bases, with 19 bases between. The CDR3 consists of 16 residues.

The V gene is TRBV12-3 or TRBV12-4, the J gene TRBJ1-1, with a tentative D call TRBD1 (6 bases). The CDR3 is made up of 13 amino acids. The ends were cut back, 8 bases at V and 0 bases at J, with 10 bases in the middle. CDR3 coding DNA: TGTGCCAGCCGGACAGTCATGAACACTGAAGCTTTCTTT. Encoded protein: CASRTVMNTEAFF.

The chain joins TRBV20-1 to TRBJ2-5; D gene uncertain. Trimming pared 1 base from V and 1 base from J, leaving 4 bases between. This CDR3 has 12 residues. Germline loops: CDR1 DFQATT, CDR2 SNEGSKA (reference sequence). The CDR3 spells CSARGFQETQYF. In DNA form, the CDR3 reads TGCAGTGCTAGAGGGTTCCAAGAGACCCAGTACTTC.

CDR3: CSARDRRGRSYEQYF. In DNA form, the CDR3 reads TGCAGTGCTAGAGATAGGAGGGGGCGATCCTACGAGCAGTACTTC. The V gene is TRBV20-1, the J gene TRBJ2-7, with D possibly being TRBD1 (7 bases). CDR1 and CDR2 from the germline V gene are DFQATT and SNEGSKA (reference sequence). CDR3 length: 15 amino acids. The V gene lost 0 bases and the J gene lost 1 base, with 13 bases spanning the gap.

The CDR3 loop reads CAGTVWDTGELFF. The DNA of the CDR3 is TGTGCCGGGACGGTATGGGACACCGGGGAGCTGTTTTTT. This chain joins TRBV30 and TRBJ2-2; D tentatively fits TRBD1 or TRBD2 (5 bases each). This CDR3 region has 13 residues. CDR1 GTSNPN and CDR2 SVGIG come from the germline V gene (reference sequence). V was trimmed by 8 bases and J by 3 bases, leaving 13 bases between them.

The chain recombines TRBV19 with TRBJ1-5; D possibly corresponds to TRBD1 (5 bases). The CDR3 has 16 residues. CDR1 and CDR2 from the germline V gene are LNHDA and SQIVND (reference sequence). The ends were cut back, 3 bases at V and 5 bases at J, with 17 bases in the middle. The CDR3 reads CASSIPTGMVYQPQHF. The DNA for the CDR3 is TGTGCCAGTAGTATCCCAACAGGTATGGTCTATCAGCCCCAGCATTTT. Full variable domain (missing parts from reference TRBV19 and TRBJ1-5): DGGITQSPKYLFRKEGQNVTLSCEQNLNHDAMYWYRQDPGQGLRLIYYSQIVNDFQKGDIAEGYSVSREKKESFPLTVTSAQKNPTAFYLCASSIPTGMVYQPQHFGDGTRLSIL.

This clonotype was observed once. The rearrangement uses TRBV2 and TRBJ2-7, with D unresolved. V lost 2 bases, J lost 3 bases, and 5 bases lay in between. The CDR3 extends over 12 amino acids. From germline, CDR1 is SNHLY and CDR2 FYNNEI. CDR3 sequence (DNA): TGTGCCAGCAGTGAATCCGGCTACGAGCAGTACTTC. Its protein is CASSESGYEQYF.

CDR3 region: CATSDSGLTGELFF. In DNA form, the CDR3 reads TGTGCCACCAGTGATAGCGGGCTCACCGGGGAGCTGTTTTTT. The chain has TRBV24-1 and TRBJ2-2; maybe TRBD2 (6 bases). The V gene lost 3 bases and the J gene lost 4 bases, with 8 bases spanning the gap. The CDR3 is 14 residues long. Germline V gives CDR1 KGHDR, CDR2 SFDVKD.

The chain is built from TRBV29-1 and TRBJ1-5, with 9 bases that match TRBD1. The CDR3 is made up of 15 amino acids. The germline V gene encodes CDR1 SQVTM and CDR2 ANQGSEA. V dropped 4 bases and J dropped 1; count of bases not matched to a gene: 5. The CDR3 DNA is TGCAGCGTTGCCCCGGGACAGGGAAGCAATCAGCCCCAGCATTTT. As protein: CSVAPGQGSNQPQHF. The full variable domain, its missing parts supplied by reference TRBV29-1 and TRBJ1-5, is SAVISQKPSRDICQRGTSLTIQCQVDSQVTMMFWYRQQPGQSLTLIATANQGSEATYESGFVIDKFPISRPNLTFSTLTVSNMSPEDSSIYLCSVAPGQGSNQPQHFGDGTRLSIL.

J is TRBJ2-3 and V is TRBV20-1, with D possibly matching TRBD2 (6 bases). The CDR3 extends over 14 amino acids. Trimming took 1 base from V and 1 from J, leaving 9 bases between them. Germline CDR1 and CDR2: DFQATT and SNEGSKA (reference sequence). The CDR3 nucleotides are TGCAGTGCTAGAGCCGAGCGGGGCACAGATACGCAGTATTTT. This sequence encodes CSARAERGTDTQYF.

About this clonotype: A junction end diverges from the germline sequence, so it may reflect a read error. The CDR3 DNA follows: TGTGCCAGCAGTCCGGGACTAGCCGAAAACATTCAGTACTTC. This translates into CASSPGLAENIQYF. This chain connects TRBV5-4 to TRBJ2-4; 9 nucleotides agree with TRBD2. The CDR3 sequence is 14 residues long. CDR1 and CDR2 from the germline V gene are SGHNT and YYREEE (reference sequence). The full variable domain, rest sourced from reference TRBV5-4 and TRBJ2-4, is ETGVTQSPTHLIKTRGQQVTLRCSSQSGHNTVSWYQQALGQGPQFIFQYYREEENGRGNFPPRFSGLQFPNYSSELNVNALELDDSALYLCASSPGLAENIQYFGAGTRLSVL.

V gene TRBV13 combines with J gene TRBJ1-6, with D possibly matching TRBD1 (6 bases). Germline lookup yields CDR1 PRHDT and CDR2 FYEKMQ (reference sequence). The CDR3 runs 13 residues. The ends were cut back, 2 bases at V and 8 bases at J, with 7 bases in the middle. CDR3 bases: TGTGCCAGCAGCTTATCAGGGGATTCACCCCTCCACTTT. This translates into CASSLSGDSPLHF.

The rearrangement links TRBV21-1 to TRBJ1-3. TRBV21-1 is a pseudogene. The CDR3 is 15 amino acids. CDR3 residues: CASSKGTVSGNTIYF. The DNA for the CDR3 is TGTGCCAGCAGCAAAGGGACCGTCTCTGGAAACACCATATATTTT.